The T cell receptor (beta chain) under discussion was sequenced for a study of T cell responses to AZD1222 COVID-19 vaccine. The repertoire was sequenced with immunoSEQ multiplex PCR; TCRdb's copy has only in-frame clones and lacks some. The profile shows roughly 150,000 clones, 88% of them singletons. Study-wide results and limits: Donors were largely white British and mainly female; clonal diversity was possibly underestimated. Unmutated variant regions are reportedly the target of nearly half of TCRs that are spike-specific. Once two AZD1222 doses were given, Spike-specific TCR breadth and depth went up. Among AZD1222 vaccinees, only 5 to 7 were seropositive at baseline.

Per the germline V gene, CDR1 is SGHVS and CDR2 is FQNEAQ. V was clipped by 1 base and J by 4 bases, with 7 bases between them. This CDR3 has 13 residues. On this clone itself: The antigen is undetermined.

The genes are TRBV7-8 and TRBJ1-2; D not certain. The starting material was peripheral blood, obtained on day 0 of AZD1222 vaccination. The origin of this receptor is an adult in good health. The CDR3: CASSLETPYGYTF. CDR3 in DNA: TGTGCCAGCAGCTTAGAGACTCCCTATGGCTACACCTTC.